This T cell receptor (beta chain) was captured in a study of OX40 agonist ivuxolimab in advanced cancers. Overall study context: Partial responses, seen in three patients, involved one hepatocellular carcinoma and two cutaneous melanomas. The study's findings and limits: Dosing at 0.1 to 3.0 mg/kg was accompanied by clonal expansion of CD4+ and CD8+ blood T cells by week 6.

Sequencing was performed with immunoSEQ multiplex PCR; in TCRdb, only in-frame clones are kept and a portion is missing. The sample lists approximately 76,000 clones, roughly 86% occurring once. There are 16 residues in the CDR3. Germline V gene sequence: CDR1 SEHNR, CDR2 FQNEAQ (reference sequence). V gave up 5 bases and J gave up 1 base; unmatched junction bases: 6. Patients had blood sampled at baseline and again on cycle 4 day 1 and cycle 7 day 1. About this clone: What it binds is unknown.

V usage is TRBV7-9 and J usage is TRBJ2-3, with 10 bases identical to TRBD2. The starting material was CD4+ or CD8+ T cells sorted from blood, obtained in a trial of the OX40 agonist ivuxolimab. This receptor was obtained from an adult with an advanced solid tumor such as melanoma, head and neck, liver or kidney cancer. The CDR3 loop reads CASSPGLADRTDTQYF. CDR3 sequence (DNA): TGTGCCAGCAGCCCTGGACTAGCGGACCGCACAGATACGCAGTATTTT.